The clone carrying this T cell receptor (beta chain) was counted between two and nine times. This entry is derived from a study of blood T cell repertoires in COVID-19. Study details: T cells, B-cell-depleted T cells, or PBMCs provided the cDNA or gDNA that served as material.

Generated by immunoSEQ multiplex PCR, the TCRdb table keeps only in-frame clones and is missing some. Among 40,000 to 55,000 clones listed, roughly 88% were seen once. V lost 4 bases, J lost 0 bases, and 10 bases lay in between. This CDR3 region has 14 residues. Germline-derived CDR1 and CDR2 are SGHAT and FQNNGV. The sample was peripheral blood. The chain couples TRBV11-2 to TRBJ2-7; weak D call: TRBD1 (5 bases). This clonotype originated in a man aged 50 to 59 with active COVID-19. The CDR3 DNA follows: TGTGCCAGCAGCTGGGGCCGAGGCTCCTACGAGCAGTACGTC. Protein product: CASSWGRGSYEQYV.